The sequence of this T cell receptor (beta chain) was determined in a study of CD4 T cells in relation to SARS-CoV-2 and coronaviruses. Whole-study context: No peptide or an HIV-1 Nef peptide pool served as negative control.

Unexposed donor CD4+ T cells date from about 2010-2018, before the COVID-19 pandemic. Isolation of CD4+ T cells took place after 10 days in culture. V lost 3 bases to trimming and J lost 5 bases; unmatched junction nucleotides: 3. This CDR3 region has 13 residues. TCRdb's copy holds only in-frame clones and misses some; the assay was immunoSEQ multiplex PCR. This sample has some 22,000 clones, with roughly 74% found just once. This clone occurred once. Its antigen is undetermined. This chain uses TRBV23-1 with TRBJ2-7, with 8 bases fitting TRBD2. TRBV23-1 carries the ORF label, with uncertain function. Sequenced sample: CD4+ T cells from PBMCs, cultured in vitro. The receptor's source is a human donor in good health. CDR3 sequence reads: CASSHGAGDEQYF. The CDR3 bases are TGCGCCAGCAGTCATGGAGCGGGAGACGAGCAGTACTTC.